This TCR beta chain appears in the sequencing data of a study of early stage breast cancer tumors. Study as a whole: Of 15 to 20 invasive breast tumors, about a dozen were hormone receptor-positive, HER2-negative. Overall study findings and caveats: In 14 of 16 patients, blood comparison separated tumor from normal breast.

Some clones are missing from TCRdb's copy, which holds only in-frame ones; the method was immunoSEQ multiplex PCR. The profile shows 45,000 to 50,000 clones, 65% to 90% of them singletons. In regard to this clone: The antigen is undetermined.

The germline V gene encodes CDR1 SGHRS and CDR2 YFSETQ. The CDR3 contains 15 residues. Deletions cut 0 bases from V and 2 bases from J, with 11 bases between. The TCR sequence derives from a person in their fifties with breast cancer. The chain uses TRBV5-1 and TRBJ2-5, with D perhaps matching TRBD2 (6 bases). Sequences were obtained from blood. CDR3 sequence: CASSLAASAQETQYF. CDR3 nucleotides: TGCGCCAGCAGCTTGGCAGCTAGCGCACAAGAGACCCAGTACTTC.